This T cell receptor beta chain was recovered during a study of graft-versus-host responses after intestinal transplantation. Turning to the study itself: Tacrolimus and steroids were given for about three years to all recipients after anti-thymocyte globulin induction.

The data were produced by immunoSEQ multiplex PCR, yet TCRdb's version contains in-frame clones alone and is incomplete. The sample has around 100,000 clones; more than 85% are singletons. This clone has only a few counts. The antigen remains unidentified. This CDR3 spans 18 amino acids. The V and J ends lost 1 base and 0 bases, in that order; junction bases with no gene match: 3. Germline CDR1 reads LGHNA; CDR2 reads YNFKEQ. Findings of the study overall: Early post-transplant falls in HvG clones accompanied the peak levels of circulating GvH clones.

The source material was unstimulated CD4+ T cells sorted from spleen or lymph node cells, sampled before transplant. This receptor was identified in a human donor who was the organ donor for an intestinal transplant. The V call is TRBV4-2, the J call TRBJ2-3; TRBD2 matches 14 bases. The CDR3 reads CASSQGLAGGPSTDTQYF. For the CDR3, the DNA is TGTGCCAGCAGCCAAGGACTAGCGGGGGGGCCTAGCACAGATACGCAGTATTTT.